A selection of T cell receptor beta chains follows, all from one sample in a study of cytomegalovirus exposure and HLA in healthy donors. Assay: immunoSEQ multiplex PCR; the TCRdb copy retains only in-frame clones and omits some. The sample holds more than 140,000 clones, about 80% seen once. The sequenced sample consisted of PBMCs. These receptors were collected from a male donor in good health and CMV-seronegative. Both conserved end residues are part of each CDR3. D genes are given only for firm matches. The size field is filled for only some rows; it gives once, few, many or a size class.

j_call | clone_size | d_call | v_call | cdr3_aa | cdr3_nt
TRBJ2-5 | - | - | TRBV7-2 | CASSLGAGTLQETQYF | TGTGCCAGCAGCTTAGGTGCCGGTACCCTCCAAGAGACCCAGTACTTC
TRBJ2-3 | - | TRBD1 | TRBV4-1 | CASTFRQGPADTQYF | TGCGCCAGCACCTTTCGACAGGGGCCGGCAGATACGCAGTATTTT
TRBJ2-7 | - | TRBD2 | TRBV9 | CASSAQVAGVYEQYF | TGTGCCAGCAGCGCCCAAGTAGCGGGAGTCTACGAGCAGTACTTC
TRBJ2-7 | - | - | TRBV5-4 | CASSLDQGSYEQYF | TGTGCCAGCAGCTTGGATCAGGGCTCCTACGAGCAGTACTTC
TRBJ2-1 | few | TRBD2 | TRBV4-2 | CASSPLAEAYNEQFF | TGTGCCAGCAGCCCACTAGCGGAAGCCTACAATGAGCAGTTCTTC
TRBJ2-5 | - | - | TRBV2 | CASNRVWETQYF | TGTGCCAGCAACAGGGTTTGGGAGACCCAGTACTTC
TRBJ2-7 | - | - | TRBV11-2 | CASSLLADPLRSSYEQYF | TGTGCCAGCAGCTTATTAGCGGACCCCCTACGGAGCTCCTACGAGCAGTACTTC
TRBJ2-2 | - | TRBD2 | TRBV5-1 | CASSQPGLATTGELFF | TGCGCCAGCAGCCAGCCGGGACTAGCGACCACCGGGGAGCTGTTTTTT
TRBJ2-1 | - | TRBD1 | TRBV7-9 | CASSLEGAGGSEQFF | TGTGCCAGCAGCTTAGAGGGGGCAGGAGGCAGTGAGCAGTTCTTC
TRBJ1-4 | - | TRBD1 | TRBV16 | CASNQRTGPNEKLFF | TGTGCCAGCAACCAAAGGACAGGCCCTAATGAAAAACTGTTTTTT
TRBJ2-7 | - | TRBD2 | TRBV27 | CASSRGLAGSYEQYF | TGTGCCAGCAGCCGAGGACTAGCGGGTTCCTACGAGCAGTACTTC
TRBJ2-6 | - | - | TRBV19 | CASSIVTGISSGANVLTF | TGTGCCAGTAGTATAGTAACAGGGATAAGCTCTGGGGCCAACGTCCTGACTTTC
TRBJ1-4 | - | - | TRBV2 | CASNLGGWEKLFF | TGTGCCAGCAATCTAGGGGGATGGGAAAAACTGTTTTTT
TRBJ2-7 | - | TRBD2 | TRBV5-1 | CASSTRISGREIYEQYF | TGCGCCAGCAGCACACGCATTAGCGGGAGGGAGATCTACGAGCAGTACTTC
TRBJ2-1 | once | - | TRBV29-1 | CSARGGENNEQFF | TGCAGCGCTCGTGGAGGGGAGAATAATGAGCAGTTCTTC
TRBJ1-5 | - | - | TRBV6-5 | CASSIRQNQPQHF | TGTGCCAGCAGCATCAGACAGAATCAGCCCCAGCATTTT
TRBJ1-1 | - | - | TRBV9 | CASSGLQVNTEAFF | TGTGCCAGCAGCGGCCTACAGGTGAACACTGAAGCTTTCTTT
TRBJ1-6 | - | TRBD1 | TRBV7-2 | CASSRRQGDSPLHF | TGTGCCAGCAGCCGGCGGCAGGGGGACTCACCCCTCCACTTT
TRBJ1-4 | - | - | TRBV18 | CASSRDKNEKLFF | TGTGCCAGCTCCAGGGACAAAAATGAAAAACTGTTTTTT
TRBJ2-3 | - | TRBD2 | TRBV7-2 | CASSLGVAPGGTQYF | TGTGCCAGCAGCTTAGGAGTCGCTCCGGGAGGGACGCAGTATTTT
TRBJ2-7 | few | - | TRBV2 | CASNDRTIVAYEQYF | TGTGCCAGCAACGACCGGACTATAGTTGCCTACGAGCAGTACTTC
TRBJ1-1 | - | TRBD1 | TRBV7-2 | CASSLGQKGTEAFF | TGTGCCAGCAGCCTGGGACAGAAGGGGACTGAAGCTTTCTTT
TRBJ2-3 | - | TRBD1 | TRBV27 | CASSSSLGTGGDTQYF | TGTGCCAGCAGTTCTTCCCTGGGTACAGGGGGAGATACGCAGTATTTT
TRBJ2-7 | - | TRBD1 | TRBV7-6 | CASSLVGGQGSPQYF | TGTGCCAGCAGCTTAGTGGGGGGACAGGGTTCTCCCCAGTACTTC
TRBJ1-1 | - | - | TRBV5-5 | CASSFGLLEAFF | TGTGCCAGCAGCTTCGGACTGCTTGAAGCTTTCTTT
TRBJ1-1 | - | - | TRBV6-5 | CASRAGTEAFF | TGTGCCAGCAGGGCGGGCACTGAAGCTTTCTTT
TRBJ1-2 | - | - | TRBV29-1 | CSVEVPAGRSYGYTF | TGCAGCGTTGAAGTCCCGGCAGGGCGGTCCTATGGCTACACCTTC
TRBJ2-1 | - | - | TRBV7-6 | CASSLAVQEQFF | TGTGCCAGCAGCTTAGCGGTGCAGGAGCAGTTCTTC
TRBJ1-2 | - | TRBD1 | TRBV2 | CASSRGQVQIGYTF | TGTGCCAGCAGCCGGGGACAGGTCCAAATCGGCTACACCTTC
TRBJ2-7 | - | TRBD1 | TRBV5-1 | CASSKGTGGTYEQYF | TGCGCCAGCAGCAAGGGGACAGGGGGTACCTACGAGCAGTACTTC
TRBJ1-1 | - | TRBD1 | TRBV7-2 | CASSLRTGRAGTEAFF | TGTGCCAGCAGCCTCCGGACAGGCCGCGCTGGCACTGAAGCTTTCTTT
TRBJ1-2 | - | - | TRBV18 | CASSPSSGDGYTF | TGTGCCAGCTCACCCTCCTCCGGGGATGGCTACACCTTC
TRBJ1-2 | - | - | TRBV19 | CASGTGSNYGYTF | TGTGCCAGTGGTACAGGATCTAACTATGGCTACACCTTC
TRBJ2-2 | - | TRBD1 | TRBV7-8 | CASSLGSTGAAGELFF | TGTGCCAGCAGCTTAGGATCCACAGGGGCGGCCGGGGAGCTGTTTTTT
TRBJ2-6 | - | - | TRBV30 | CAWSPGLSGANVLTF | TGTGCCTGGAGTCCGGGACTCTCTGGGGCCAACGTCCTGACTTTC
TRBJ1-1 | - | TRBD1 | TRBV4-3 | CASSQLFTGGTEAFF | TGCGCCAGCAGCCAACTTTTCACAGGGGGGACTGAAGCTTTCTTT
TRBJ2-3 | - | - | TRBV16 | CASSFYADTQYF | TGTGCCAGCAGCTTCTATGCAGATACGCAGTATTTT
TRBJ2-2 | once | - | TRBV7-9 | CASSLLGGNTGELFF | TGTGCCAGCAGCTTACTGGGGGGGAACACCGGGGAGCTGTTTTTT
TRBJ2-3 | - | TRBD2 | TRBV27 | CASSLEREWTDTQYF | TGTGCCAGCAGTTTGGAGCGGGAGTGGACAGATACGCAGTATTTT
TRBJ1-1 | once | TRBD1 | TRBV27 | CASSFPGQGTEAFF | TGTGCCAGCAGTTTCCCTGGACAGGGCACTGAAGCTTTCTTT
TRBJ1-1 | - | - | TRBV30 | CAWADRHEAFF | TGTGCCTGGGCAGACAGGCATGAAGCTTTCTTT
TRBJ1-3 | - | TRBD1 | TRBV2 | CASSVTGGNTIYF | TGTGCCAGCAGTGTGACAGGGGGAAACACCATATATTTT
TRBJ2-3 | once | TRBD1 | TRBV27 | CASTRDRVADTQYF | TGTGCCAGCACCCGGGACAGGGTAGCAGATACGCAGTATTTT
TRBJ2-2 | - | TRBD2 | TRBV2 | CASRAGGLTGELFF | TGTGCCAGCAGGGCGGGAGGGCTTACCGGGGAGCTGTTTTTT
TRBJ1-2 | - | - | TRBV6-6 | CASSYSDSRRGYTF | TGTGCCAGCAGTTACTCGGACAGCCGTCGTGGCTACACCTTC
TRBJ2-7 | - | TRBD1 | TRBV6-5 | CASSYPRGQGWSEQYF | TGTGCCAGCAGTTACCCTCGGGGACAGGGCTGGAGCGAGCAGTACTTC
TRBJ1-3 | once | - | TRBV18 | CASSNLSGNTIYF | TGTGCCAGCTCAAATCTGTCCGGAAACACCATATATTTT